This T cell receptor beta chain stems from a study of regulatory T cells in long-lasting Graves disease. The time point denotes: newly diagnosed GD, antithyroid drugs for less than 3 months. Extracted RNA from PBMCs served as the source of the TCR library. Germline V gives CDR1 LNHDA, CDR2 SQIVND (reference sequence). The V end lost 2 bases, the J end lost 1 base, and 8 bases lay between the germline ends. The CDR3 loop spans 14 amino acids. Findings of the study overall: Persistent cases of Graves' showed reduced TCR diversity relative to newly diagnosed patients.

This clonotype appeared many times. What it recognizes is unknown. Libraries of TCR beta came from iRepertoire HTBI primers plus Arm-PCR of CDR3 regions. In TCRdb, the multiplex PCR reads were re-called with MiXCR into one record per CDR3 protein. The table shows 530,000 or so distinct CDR3 sequences, with roughly a sixth occurring only once. These data were likewise used in another study, on T cells in Graves' hyperthyroidism and ophthalmopathy.

The receptor comes from a man aged 18 to 29 with Graves disease. The specimen comprised peripheral blood mononuclear cells (PBMCs), sampled at new diagnosis, from a patient treated with antithyroid drugs. This sequence joins TRBV19 and TRBJ1-1; D is uncertain. The CDR3 region has the DNA TGTGCCAGTAGTATACGGGGAGCGAACACTGAAGCTTTCTTT. Its translation: CASSIRGANTEAFF.